The next 5 T cell receptor beta chains were all read from a single sample in a study of technical replicates of blood from a few donors. TCRdb's copy holds only in-frame clones and misses some; the assay was immunoSEQ multiplex PCR. The sample has approximately 82,000 clones; 75% to 95% are singletons. Sequencing was performed on T cells isolated from PBMCs. The receptors stem from a human donor in good health.

About this clone itself: A read error may produce the germline difference seen at one junction end. The genes are TRBV7-7 and TRBJ1-4; a weak D match, TRBD1 (5 bases). The CDR3 spans 10 residues. Germline assignment: CDR1 SSHAT and CDR2 FNYEAQ (reference sequence). The CDR3, as DNA: TGTGCCAGCAACTTTGACAGTTCGAGGTTT. Translation: CASNFDSSRF.

The chain is built from TRBV19 and TRBJ1-1; D gene unclear. The V gene's germline CDR1 is LNHDA and CDR2 SQIVND (reference sequence). The CDR3 consists of 15 residues. The ends were cut back, 3 bases at V and 5 bases at J, with 16 bases in the middle. CDR3 residues: CASSMVPGSRTEAFF. The CDR3 DNA reads as TGTGCCAGTAGTATGGTTCCGGGGAGCAGGACTGAAGCTTTCTTT.

This chain connects TRBV13 to TRBJ1-5; 7 nucleotides agree with TRBD1. The junction had 11 bases not matched to a gene; V was cut back by 2 bases and J by 1 base. CDR3 length: 18 amino acids. The germline V gene has CDR1 PRHDT and CDR2 FYEKMQ (reference sequence). The CDR3: CASSLRTGRGQSNQPQHF. The CDR3 bases are TGTGCCAGCAGCTTACGGACAGGACGAGGACAAAGCAATCAGCCCCAGCATTTT. Variable domain in full (rest from reference TRBV13 and TRBJ1-5): AAGVIQSPRHLIKEKRETATLKCYPIPRHDTVYWYQQGPGQDPQFLISFYEKMQSDKGSIPDRFSAQQFSDYHSELNMSSLELGDSALYFCASSLRTGRGQSNQPQHFGDGTRLSIL.

The genes are TRBV15 and TRBJ2-7; no clear D gene. Between the trimmed V and J ends, which lost 8 bases and 7 bases, there was a span of 6 bases. CDR1 and CDR2 from the germline V gene are LNHNV and YYDKDF (reference sequence). This CDR3 contains 9 residues. The DNA of the CDR3 is TGTGCCACCTTTCTGGAGCAGTACTTC. Translation: CATFLEQYF. The full variable domain, completed using reference TRBV15 and TRBJ2-7, is DAMVIQNPRYQVTQFGKPVTLSCSQTLNHNVMYWYQQKSSQAPKLLFHYYDKDFNNEADTPDNFQSRRPNTSFCFLDIRSPGLGDTAMYLCATFLEQYFGPGTRLTVT.

V usage is TRBV11-3 and J usage is TRBJ2-5, with a possible D match to TRBD1 (5 bases). The V and J ends lost 5 bases and 1 base respectively, with 14 bases between them. Germline CDR1 and CDR2: SGHNT and YENEEA. The CDR3 runs to 15 residues. This CDR3 is CASSKSDSIQETQYF. The DNA for the CDR3 is TGTGCCAGCAGCAAAAGCGACAGCATCCAAGAGACCCAGTACTTC.